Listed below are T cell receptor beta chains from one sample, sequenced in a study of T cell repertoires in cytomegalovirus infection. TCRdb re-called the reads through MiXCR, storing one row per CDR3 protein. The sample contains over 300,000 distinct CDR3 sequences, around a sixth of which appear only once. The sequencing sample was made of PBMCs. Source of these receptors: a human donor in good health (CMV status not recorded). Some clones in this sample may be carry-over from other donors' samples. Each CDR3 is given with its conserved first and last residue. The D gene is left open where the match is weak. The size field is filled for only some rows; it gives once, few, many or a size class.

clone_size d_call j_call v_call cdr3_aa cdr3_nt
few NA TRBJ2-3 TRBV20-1 CSAVGELTDTQYF TGCAGTGCAGTAGGAGAACTCACAGATACGCAGTATTTT
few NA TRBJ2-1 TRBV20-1 CSARDPRAAYNEQFF TGCAGTGCTAGGGATCCAAGGGCGGCCTACAATGAGCAGTTCTTC
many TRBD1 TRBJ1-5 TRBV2 CASRTGTGDQPQHF TGTGCCAGCAGGACGGGGACAGGGGATCAGCCCCAGCATTTT
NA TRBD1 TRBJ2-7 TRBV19 CASSRPGQSYEQYF TGTGCCAGTAGTAGGCCGGGACAGTCTTACGAGCAGTACTTC
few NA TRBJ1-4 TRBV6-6 CASSYSGGANEKLFF TGTGCCAGCAGTTACTCAGGGGGGGCTAATGAAAAACTGTTTTTT
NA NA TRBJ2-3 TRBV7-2 CASSTHLADTQYF TGTGCCAGCAGCACCCACCTAGCAGATACGCAGTATTTT
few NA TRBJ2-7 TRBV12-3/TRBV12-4 CASSQRGVAGGYEQYF TGTGCCAGCAGCCAGAGGGGGGTGGCAGGGGGCTACGAGCAGTACTTC
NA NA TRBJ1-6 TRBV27 CASRGPSNSPLHF TGTGCCAGCAGGGGACCGAGTAATTCACCCCTCCACTTT
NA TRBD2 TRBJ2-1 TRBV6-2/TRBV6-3 CASTLGRGQIF TGTGCCAGCACTCTTGGGAGGGGCCAGATCTTC
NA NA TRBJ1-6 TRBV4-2 CASSQDRQNYSPLHF TGTGCCAGCAGCCAAGATAGGCAGAATTATTCACCCCTCCACTTT
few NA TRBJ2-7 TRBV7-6 CASSVGEGIEQYF TGTGCCAGCAGCGTCGGGGAAGGGATCGAGCAGTACTTC
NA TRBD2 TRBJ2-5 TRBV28 CASRTGTSGEWRQETQYF TGTGCCAGCAGAACCGGGACTAGCGGGGAATGGCGGCAAGAGACCCAGTACTTC
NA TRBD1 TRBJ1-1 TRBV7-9 CASSPVKTGGHEAFF TGTGCCAGCAGCCCCGTTAAGACAGGGGGGCATGAAGCTTTCTTT
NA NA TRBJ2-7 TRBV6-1 CASSDGGQSSYEQYF TGTGCCAGCAGTGATGGAGGACAAAGCTCCTACGAGCAGTACTTC
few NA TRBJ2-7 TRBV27 CASSQLQNAFTYEQYF TGTGCCAGCAGTCAACTACAGAACGCCTTTACCTACGAGCAGTACTTC
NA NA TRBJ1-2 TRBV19 CASSQDSADYGYTF TGTGCCAGTAGCCAGGACAGCGCGGACTATGGCTACACCTTC
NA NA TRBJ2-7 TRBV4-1 CASSQDEQVPYEQYF TGTGCCAGCAGCCAAGATGAGCAGGTCCCCTACGAGCAGTACTTC
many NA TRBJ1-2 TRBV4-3 CASSQDGSDLNYGYTF TGCGCCAGCAGCCAAGATGGGTCGGATCTTAACTATGGCTACACCTTC
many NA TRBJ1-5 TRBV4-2 CASSQVQGKRPQHF TGTGCCAGCAGCCAAGTCCAGGGCAAGCGGCCCCAGCATTTT
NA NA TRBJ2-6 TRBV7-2 CASGQGYGANVLTF TGTGCCAGCGGCCAGGGTTATGGGGCCAACGTCCTGACTTTC
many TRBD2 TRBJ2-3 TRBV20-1 CSAGGERGGVADTQYF TGCAGTGCTGGAGGCGAGCGGGGGGGTGTGGCAGATACGCAGTATTTT
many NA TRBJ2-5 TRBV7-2 CASSPRFFRRETQYF TGTGCCAGCAGCCCTCGGTTCTTTAGGAGGGAGACCCAGTACTTC
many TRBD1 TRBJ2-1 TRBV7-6 CASSIGQGTYNEQFF TGTGCCAGCAGCATAGGACAGGGGACCTACAATGAGCAGTTCTTC
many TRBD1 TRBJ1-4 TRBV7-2 CASSLNAPTGGGEKLFF TGTGCCAGCAGCTTAAATGCCCCCACAGGGGGAGGCGAAAAACTGTTTTTT
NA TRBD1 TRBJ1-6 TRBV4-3 CASSQDIDRARPLHF TGCGCCAGCAGCCAAGATATCGACAGGGCCCGACCCCTCCACTTT
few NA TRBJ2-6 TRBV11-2 CASSSVALPGANVLTF TGTGCCAGCAGCTCCGTGGCACTACCTGGGGCCAACGTCCTGACTTTC
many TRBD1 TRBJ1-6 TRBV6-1 CASSWERRGSPLHF TGTGCCAGCAGTTGGGAGCGCAGGGGGTCACCCCTCCACTTT
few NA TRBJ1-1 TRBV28 CATLTDMNTEAFF TGTGCCACCCTGACGGATATGAACACTGAAGCTTTCTTT
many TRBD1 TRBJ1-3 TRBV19 CASIEPGQLNTIYF TGTGCCAGTATCGAACCGGGACAGCTAAACACCATATATTTT
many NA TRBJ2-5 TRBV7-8 CASSFYTGGGGETQYF TGTGCCAGCAGCTTTTACACAGGGGGCGGGGGGGAGACCCAGTACTTC
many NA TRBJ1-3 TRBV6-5 CASSYARDASHSGNTIYF TGTGCCAGCAGTTACGCTCGGGACGCATCCCACTCTGGAAACACCATATATTTT
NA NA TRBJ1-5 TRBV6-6 CARYWRGVTESNQPQHF TGTGCCAGATACTGGAGGGGAGTCACCGAGAGCAATCAGCCCCAGCATTTT
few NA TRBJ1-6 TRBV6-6 CASSRTNSPLHF TGTGCCAGCAGCCGAACCAATTCACCCCTCCACTTT
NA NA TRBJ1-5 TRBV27 CASSLGRGVPNQPQHF TGTGCCAGCAGTTTAGGGAGGGGGGTACCCAATCAGCCCCAGCATTTT
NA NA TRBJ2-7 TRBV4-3 CASSQKQVSYEQYF TGCGCCAGCAGCCAAAAACAGGTTTCCTACGAGCAGTACTTC
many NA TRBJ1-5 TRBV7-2 CASSLSVTGNQPQHF TGTGCCAGCAGCTTATCAGTGACAGGCAATCAGCCCCAGCATTTT
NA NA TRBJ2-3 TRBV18 CASSLNPTSTDTQYF TGTGCCAGCTCACTTAACCCTACTAGCACAGATACGCAGTATTTT